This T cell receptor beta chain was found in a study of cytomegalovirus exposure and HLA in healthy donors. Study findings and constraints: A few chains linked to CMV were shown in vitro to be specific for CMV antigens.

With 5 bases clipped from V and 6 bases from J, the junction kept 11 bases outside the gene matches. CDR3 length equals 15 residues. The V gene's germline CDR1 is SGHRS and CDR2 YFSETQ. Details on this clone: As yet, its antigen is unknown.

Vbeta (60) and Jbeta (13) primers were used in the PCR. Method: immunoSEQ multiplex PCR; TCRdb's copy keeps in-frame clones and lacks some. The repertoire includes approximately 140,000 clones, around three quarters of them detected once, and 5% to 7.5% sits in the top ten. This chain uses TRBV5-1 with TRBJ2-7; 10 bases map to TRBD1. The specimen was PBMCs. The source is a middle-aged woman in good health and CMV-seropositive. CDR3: CASRRVAGTGVEQYF. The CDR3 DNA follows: TGCGCCAGCAGAAGGGTGGCGGGGACAGGGGTCGAGCAGTACTTC.